Included here is one T cell receptor (beta chain) sequence, with context. The CDR3 runs 14 residues. The germline V gene has CDR1 MNHEY and CDR2 SVGAGI. V was trimmed by 1 base and J by 2 bases, leaving 8 bases between them. These data originate in a study of glioma-infiltrating T cells after dendritic cell vaccination. Method: immunoSEQ multiplex PCR; TCRdb's copy keeps in-frame clones and lacks some. The sample yields almost 65,000 clones, about 81% seen once. Patients had residual fresh-frozen tumor tissue and more than two years of survival data. None of the glioblastoma patients had an isocitrate dehydrogenase mutation.

V is TRBV6-5 and J is TRBJ1-2, with TRBD1 as a possible D gene (6 bases). This receptor was identified in a human donor with glioblastoma. The sample consisted of blood, taken before dendritic cell vaccination. CDR3 in amino acids: CASSYLQGNYGYTF. The CDR3 DNA reads TGTGCCAGCAGTTACTTGCAGGGGAACTATGGCTACACCTTC.